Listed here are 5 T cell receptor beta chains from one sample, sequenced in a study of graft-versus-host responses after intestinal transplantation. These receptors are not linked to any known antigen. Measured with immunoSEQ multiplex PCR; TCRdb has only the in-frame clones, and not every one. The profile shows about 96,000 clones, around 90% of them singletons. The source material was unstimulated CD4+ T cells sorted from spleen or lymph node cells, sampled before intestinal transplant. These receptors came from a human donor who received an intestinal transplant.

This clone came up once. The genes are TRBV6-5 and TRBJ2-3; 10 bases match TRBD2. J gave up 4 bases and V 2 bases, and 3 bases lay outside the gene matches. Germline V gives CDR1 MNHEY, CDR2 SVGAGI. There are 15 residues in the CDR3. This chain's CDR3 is CASSYEAGGPDTQYF. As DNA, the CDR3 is TGTGCCAGCAGTTACGAAGCGGGGGGGCCAGATACGCAGTATTTT.

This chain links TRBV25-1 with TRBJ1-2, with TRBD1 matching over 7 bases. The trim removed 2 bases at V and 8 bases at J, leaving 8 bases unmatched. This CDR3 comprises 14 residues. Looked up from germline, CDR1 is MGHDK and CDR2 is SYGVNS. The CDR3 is CASSEDYRGGGYTF. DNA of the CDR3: TGTGCCAGCAGTGAAGATTACAGGGGTGGAGGCTACACCTTC.

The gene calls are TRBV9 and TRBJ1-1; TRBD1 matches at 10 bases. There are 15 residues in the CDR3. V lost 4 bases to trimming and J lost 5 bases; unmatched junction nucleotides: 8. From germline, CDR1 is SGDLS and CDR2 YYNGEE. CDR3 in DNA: TGTGCCAGCAGCCCCCGGACAGGGGGTCCTACTGAAGCTTTCTTT. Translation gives CASSPRTGGPTEAFF. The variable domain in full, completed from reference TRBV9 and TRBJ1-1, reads DSGVTQTPKHLITATGQRVTLRCSPRSGDLSVYWYQQSLDQGLQFLIQYYNGEERAKGNILERFSAQQFPDLHSELNLSSLELGDSALYFCASSPRTGGPTEAFFGQGTRLTVV.

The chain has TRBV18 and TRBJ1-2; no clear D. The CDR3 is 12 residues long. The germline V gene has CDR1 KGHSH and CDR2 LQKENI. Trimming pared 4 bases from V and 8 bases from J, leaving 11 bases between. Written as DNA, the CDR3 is TGTGCCAGCTCACACGGAGTGGAGGGCTACACCTTC. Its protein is CASSHGVEGYTF.

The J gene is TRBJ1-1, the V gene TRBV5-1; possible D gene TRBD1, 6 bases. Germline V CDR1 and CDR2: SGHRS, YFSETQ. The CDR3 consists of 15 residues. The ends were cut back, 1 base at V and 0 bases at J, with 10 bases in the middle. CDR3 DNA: TGCGCCAGCAGCTTGACAGGGATTATGAACACTGAAGCTTTCTTT. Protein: CASSLTGIMNTEAFF.